The rows below give T cell receptor beta chains drawn from one sample of a study of CD8+ T cells in alopecia areata. Some clones are missing from TCRdb's copy, which holds only in-frame ones; the method was immunoSEQ multiplex PCR. The sample lists 140,000 to 150,000 clones; roughly three fifths were seen once. Sample: CD4+ T cells sorted from blood, taken at week 0. These receptors came from a human donor with alopecia areata. The CDR3 runs from the conserved cysteine through the conserved F or W. The D gene is left open where the match is weak. Rows may omit the clone size; those that give it use once, few, many or a size class.

J: TRBJ2-4
size: medium-sized
D: -
V: TRBV2
CDR3: CASRKGLISSIQYF
DNA: TGTGCCAGCAGAAAAGGGCTGATCTCAAGCATTCAGTACTTC

J: TRBJ1-5
size: -
D: -
V: TRBV25-1
CDR3: CASSGSNQPQHF
DNA: TGTGCCAGCTCAGGGTCCAATCAGCCCCAGCATTTT

J: TRBJ2-3
size: -
D: -
V: TRBV25-1
CDR3: CASSDRRGSTDTQYF
DNA: TGTGCCAGCAGTGACCGAAGGGGATCCACAGATACGCAGTATTTT

J: TRBJ1-1
size: -
D: -
V: TRBV7-2
CDR3: CASSQSRIFTEAFF
DNA: TGTGCCAGCAGCCAGAGTAGGATCTTCACTGAAGCTTTCTTT

J: TRBJ1-5
size: -
D: -
V: TRBV30
CDR3: CAWRDYSNQPQHF
DNA: TGTGCCTGGAGGGATTATAGCAATCAGCCCCAGCATTTT

J: TRBJ2-5
size: -
D: TRBD2
V: TRBV7-6
CDR3: CASSREALLETQYF
DNA: TGTGCCAGCTCGCGGGAGGCACTCCTGGAGACCCAGTACTTC

J: TRBJ2-5
size: -
D: -
V: TRBV13
CDR3: CASSLSRLRMETQYF
DNA: TGTGCCAGCAGCCTTAGTAGACTAAGAATGGAGACCCAGTACTTC

J: TRBJ2-2
size: -
D: -
V: TRBV4-3
CDR3: CASSQPDGYTGELFF
DNA: TGCGCCAGCAGCCAACCGGACGGATACACCGGGGAGCTGTTTTTT

J: TRBJ1-5
size: -
D: TRBD1
V: TRBV15
CDR3: CATSRMTGSNQPQHF
DNA: TGTGCCACCAGCCGCATGACAGGGAGCAATCAGCCCCAGCATTTT

J: TRBJ2-5
size: few
D: -
V: TRBV14
CDR3: CASSQGGTQYF
DNA: TGTGCCAGCAGCCAAGGGGGGACCCAGTACTTC

J: TRBJ2-5
size: -
D: TRBD1
V: TRBV5-6
CDR3: CASSSAVGRGLGETQYF
DNA: TGTGCCAGCAGCTCGGCCGTCGGCAGGGGGCTCGGCGAGACCCAGTACTTC

J: TRBJ1-1
size: -
D: -
V: TRBV5-4
CDR3: CASSFDNTEAFF
DNA: TGTGCCAGCAGCTTCGATAACACTGAAGCTTTCTTT

J: TRBJ2-7
size: few
D: TRBD2
V: TRBV6-5
CDR3: CASSYSVAGGLYEQYF
DNA: TGTGCCAGCAGTTACTCGGTTGCGGGGGGGCTCTACGAGCAGTACTTC

J: TRBJ1-5
size: -
D: -
V: TRBV30
CDR3: CAWSWQGGNQPQHF
DNA: TGTGCCTGGAGTTGGCAGGGAGGCAATCAGCCCCAGCATTTT

J: TRBJ2-4
size: -
D: TRBD1
V: TRBV5-6
CDR3: CASTQQGGYIQYF
DNA: TGTGCCAGCACCCAACAGGGGGGCTACATTCAGTACTTC

J: TRBJ2-1
size: -
D: TRBD1
V: TRBV4-2
CDR3: CASSQDSGTGRTEQFF
DNA: TGTGCCAGCAGCCAAGATTCGGGGACAGGACGTACTGAGCAGTTCTTC

J: TRBJ2-6
size: few
D: TRBD1
V: TRBV5-1
CDR3: CASSLTGVSGANVLTF
DNA: TGCGCCAGCAGCTTGACAGGGGTATCTGGGGCCAACGTCCTGACTTTC

J: TRBJ1-1
size: few
D: -
V: TRBV9
CDR3: CASSGDQGVGTEAFF
DNA: TGTGCCAGCAGCGGCGACCAGGGTGTCGGCACTGAAGCTTTCTTT

J: TRBJ2-5
size: -
D: -
V: TRBV4-1
CDR3: CASSQGFPGAETQYF
DNA: TGCGCCAGCAGCCAAGGCTTCCCGGGTGCGGAGACCCAGTACTTC

J: TRBJ2-5
size: many
D: -
V: TRBV19
CDR3: CASSRSPQETQYF
DNA: TGTGCCAGTAGTAGGTCTCCACAAGAGACCCAGTACTTC

J: TRBJ1-2
size: -
D: TRBD1
V: TRBV28
CDR3: CASRGRQGALGYTF
DNA: TGTGCCAGCAGGGGACGACAGGGGGCGCTTGGCTACACCTTC

J: TRBJ1-3
size: few
D: -
V: TRBV7-2
CDR3: CASTQSGSPGNTIYF
DNA: TGTGCCAGCACCCAAAGCGGCAGCCCTGGAAACACCATATATTTT

J: TRBJ2-3
size: -
D: TRBD2
V: TRBV5-1
CDR3: CASSWGLAPGTDTQYF
DNA: TGCGCCAGCAGCTGGGGACTAGCGCCAGGCACAGATACGCAGTATTTT

J: TRBJ1-2
size: once
D: TRBD1
V: TRBV19
CDR3: CASSGKTGGIPYGYTF
DNA: TGTGCCAGTAGCGGTAAAACAGGGGGTATACCCTATGGCTACACCTTC

J: TRBJ1-1
size: once
D: -
V: TRBV4-3
CDR3: CASSPGGMNTEAFF
DNA: TGCGCCAGCAGCCCGGGGGGAATGAACACTGAAGCTTTCTTT

J: TRBJ2-5
size: -
D: TRBD2
V: TRBV7-2
CDR3: CASSLSRTSGAKTQYF
DNA: TGTGCCAGCAGCTTATCCCGGACTAGCGGGGCGAAGACCCAGTACTTC